The 16 T cell receptor beta chains below were found in one sample sequenced in a study of blood T cell repertoires in COVID-19. Sequencing was performed with immunoSEQ multiplex PCR; in TCRdb, only in-frame clones are kept and a portion is missing. The sample lists some 410,000 clones, around 89% seen once, with over 0.9% in the top ten. Sequenced sample: PBMCs or T cells enriched from blood (not recorded which). The receptors come from a woman aged 25 to 45 with acute COVID-19.

In this sample, this clone turned up a few times. The J gene is TRBJ1-5, the V gene TRBV2, with D maybe TRBD1 (6 bases). V was shortened by 8 bases and J by 3 bases, with 11 bases between the two germline ends. CDR1 and CDR2 (germline): SNHLY, FYNNEI. The CDR3 totals 13 residues. CDR3 nucleotides: TGTGCCAGCGGGTACAGGGACAATCAGCCCCAGCATTTT. Its translation is CASGYRDNQPQHF.

J is TRBJ1-2 and V is TRBV9, with 9 positions matching TRBD1. The CDR3 has 15 amino acids. V lost 3 bases, J lost 4 bases, and 7 bases stayed unmatched. Germline V gene data show CDR1 as SGDLS and CDR2 as YYNGEE. The CDR3 nucleotides are TGTGCCAGCAGCGGGGCCTCGGGACAGGGCTATGGCTACACCTTC. This encodes CASSGASGQGYGYTF.

The chain recombines TRBV11-1 with TRBJ1-2, with a possible D match to TRBD1 (5 bases). CDR3 size: 13 residues. Germline V gene lookup returns CDR1 SGHAT and CDR2 FQDESV (reference sequence). V lost 5 bases to trimming and J lost 6 bases, with 13 bases between them. CDR3 nucleotides: TGTGCCAGCAGCCGGATTCTGACAGATGGCTACACCTTC. This gives the protein CASSRILTDGYTF.

This rearrangement joins TRBV14 to TRBJ2-1; D possibly corresponds to TRBD1 (5 bases). From germline, CDR1 is SGHDN and CDR2 FVKESK. The CDR3 contains 16 residues. Trimming took off 1 base at V and 3 bases at J, with 13 bases between the two ends. CDR3: CASSQAGSFHYNEQFF. For the CDR3, the DNA is TGTGCCAGCAGCCAAGCAGGGTCCTTTCACTACAATGAGCAGTTCTTC.

The chain has TRBV6-5 and TRBJ1-3, with 8 bases matching TRBD1. CDR3 length: 15 residues. V dropped 0 bases and J dropped 4; count of bases not matched to a gene: 2. Per the germline V gene, CDR1 is MNHEY and CDR2 is SVGAGI. The CDR3 nucleotides read TGTGCCAGCAGTTACTCGACAGGGGTCGGAAACACCATATATTTT. Translation gives CASSYSTGVGNTIYF.

This clone has just a few counts. V and J are TRBV6-1 and TRBJ1-5; 8 bases are shared with TRBD1. The germline V gene encodes CDR1 MNHNS and CDR2 SASEGT. The length of the CDR3 is 15 residues. With 0 bases clipped from V and 7 bases from J, the junction kept 5 bases outside the gene matches. The CDR3 loop is CASSEAQGAGQPQHF. Here the CDR3 DNA reads TGTGCCAGCAGTGAAGCCCAGGGGGCAGGACAGCCCCAGCATTTT.

The chain combines TRBV19 with TRBJ2-2, with TRBD1 identical over 7 bases. Germline V gene lookup returns CDR1 LNHDA and CDR2 SQIVND (reference sequence). J lost 3 bases, V lost 6 bases, and 10 bases had no gene match. The CDR3 is made up of 16 amino acids. CDR3: CASSPPGQKHTGELFF. CDR3 nucleotides: TGTGCCAGTAGCCCGCCGGGACAGAAACACACCGGGGAGCTGTTTTTT.

The V call is TRBV18, the J call TRBJ2-7, with 10 bases lining up with TRBD1. Germline assignment: CDR1 KGHSH and CDR2 LQKENI. This CDR3 is built from 15 residues. Trimming cost V 3 bases and J 3 bases; bases outside gene matches: 5. The CDR3 DNA follows: TGTGCCAGCTCACCCGGGACAGGGGCTTACTACGAGCAGTACTTC. The encoded protein is CASSPGTGAYYEQYF.

The CDR3 DNA sequence: TGTGCCAGCAGCAAACAGGGAGTCGTTAATGAAAAACTGTTTTTT. It is translated as CASSKQGVVNEKLFF. V gene TRBV7-6 combines with J gene TRBJ1-4, with a possible D match to TRBD1 (6 bases). Trimming left V 5 bases short and J 4 bases short, with 14 bases between. The CDR3 spans 15 residues. Germline values: CDR1 SGHVS, CDR2 FNYEAQ.

This clone has a single count. The chain carries TRBV29-1 and TRBJ1-1; 7 nucleotides align to TRBD1. The V gene end was trimmed by 8 bases and the J gene end by 4 bases; junction bases not matched to a gene: 10. CDR3 length: 13 amino acids. Germline V CDR1 and CDR2: SQVTM, ANQGSEA. As DNA, the CDR3 is TGCAGCTTCCGGAGGGGACAGTCCACTGAAGCTTTCTTT. Protein: CSFRRGQSTEAFF.

This clone occurred once. This chain uses TRBV7-8 with TRBJ2-7; 7 bases are a match to TRBD1. The CDR3 sequence is 16 residues long. Trimming removed 7 bases from V and 5 bases from J; junction bases left unmatched: 17. Germline V gene data show CDR1 as SGHVS and CDR2 as FQNEAQ. The chain's CDR3 is CASTPKNDRASHEQYF. In DNA form, the CDR3 reads TGTGCCAGCACCCCCAAGAATGACAGGGCGTCCCACGAGCAGTACTTC.

The V call is TRBV5-6, the J call TRBJ1-3, with 8 bases that match TRBD1. The germline V gene has CDR1 SGHDT and CDR2 YYEEEE. This CDR3 is 14 amino acids long. V dropped 4 bases and J dropped 4; count of bases not matched to a gene: 4. The CDR3 coding sequence is TGTGCCAGCAGCCGGACAGGGTCCGGAAACACCATATATTTT. Its protein is CASSRTGSGNTIYF.

This chain connects TRBV27 to TRBJ1-2; 8 positions match TRBD1. The CDR3 sequence is 13 residues long. Germline V gene data show CDR1 as MNHEY and CDR2 as SMNVEV (reference sequence). V lost 6 bases and J lost 6; bases outside the gene matches: 6. In DNA, the CDR3 is TGTGCCAGCAGACAGCAGGGGGCCAATGGCTACACCTTC. It specifies CASRQQGANGYTF.

The V and J genes are TRBV7-8 and TRBJ1-2; 7 bases are shared with TRBD1. Germline V gene lookup returns CDR1 SGHVS and CDR2 FQNEAQ. Germline trimming cut 5 bases from V and 4 bases from J; bases unmatched to any gene: 4. This CDR3 is built from 13 residues. The CDR3 spells CASSHGTVYGYTF. The CDR3 DNA is TGTGCCAGCAGCCACGGGACAGTCTATGGCTACACCTTC.

The chain is built from TRBV19 and TRBJ1-5; 7 nucleotides agree with TRBD1. The V and J ends lost 3 bases and 0 bases, in that order; junction bases with no gene match: 5. CDR1 and CDR2 (germline): LNHDA, SQIVND (reference sequence). The CDR3 contains 16 residues. The CDR3 DNA follows: TGTGCCAGTAGTATTACGGGACAGACTAGCAATCAGCCCCAGCATTTT. It is translated as CASSITGQTSNQPQHF.

Details on this clone: One junction end does not reproduce the germline sequence, and a read error may be involved. This chain joins TRBV5-1 and TRBJ2-3, with 7 bases lining up with TRBD2. This CDR3 contains 14 residues. Germline V lookup: CDR1 SGHRS, CDR2 YFSETQ. The CDR3 protein is CASTLGEGGDTQYF. The CDR3 coding sequence is TGCGCCAGCACCTTGGGGGAGGGAGGGGATACGCAGTATTTT.